These T cell receptor beta chains were read from a single sample in a study of human T cells and chemical hapten exposure. TCRdb re-analysed the RACE reads in MiXCR, keeping a single row per CDR3 protein. Among about 80,000 distinct CDR3 sequences listed, 14% were seen once. The source was whole blood, collected in connection with sensitization to the hapten diphenylcyclopropenone (DPC). These receptors came from a woman aged 45-59 years with alopecia areata. Some clones in this sample may be carry-over from other donors' samples. CDR3s include the opening cysteine and the closing phenylalanine or tryptophan. D genes are given only for firm matches. Size is stated for part of the rows, as once, few or many counts, or as a class when the clone is expanded.

DNA	CDR3	J	D	V	size
TGTGCCAGCAGCCCTGGGGAGAGTGACGAGCAGTACTTC	CASSPGESDEQYF	TRBJ2-7	-	TRBV7-9	-
TGCAGTGCTAGAGATCGGGAGACCCAGTACTTC	CSARDRETQYF	TRBJ2-5	-	TRBV20-1	many
TGTGCCAGCAGTGTGACAGGGGGCTGGTACGAGCAGTACTTC	CASSVTGGWYEQYF	TRBJ2-7	TRBD1	TRBV6-5	few
TGTGCCAGCAGCCGACGAGGCATTTTGGAAAACATTCAGTACTTC	CASSRRGILENIQYF	TRBJ2-4	-	TRBV5-5	few
TGTGCCAGCAGCTTGGACGGAACCTACAATGAGCAGTTCTTC	CASSLDGTYNEQFF	TRBJ2-1	-	TRBV5-4	few
TGTGCCAGCAGTTCGAGACCCAGCTATAATTCACCCCTCCACTTT	CASSSRPSYNSPLHF	TRBJ1-6	-	TRBV12-3/TRBV12-4	few
TGTGCCAGCAGTTTGTGGCGGGAGGTTGGCACAGATACGCAGTATTTT	CASSLWREVGTDTQYF	TRBJ2-3	TRBD2	TRBV12-3/TRBV12-4	-
TGTGCCAGCAGCCTGGATGGGACAGGGGCCTACGAGCAGTACTTC	CASSLDGTGAYEQYF	TRBJ2-7	TRBD1	TRBV5-4	-
TGTGCCAGCAGCAAAGAACAGGGACGGGATTATCAGCCCCAGCATTTT	CASSKEQGRDYQPQHF	TRBJ1-5	-	TRBV21-1	-
TGTGCCAGCAGCGTAACCAGCTCAGGTACCGGGGAGCTGTTTTTT	CASSVTSSGTGELFF	TRBJ2-2	-	TRBV9	few
TGTGCCAGCAGTTACAAGGTTTCCACCACCGGGGAGCTGTTTTTT	CASSYKVSTTGELFF	TRBJ2-2	-	TRBV6-2/TRBV6-3	many
TGTGCCAGCACCAAGACAGGGGTCAAAAACATTCAGTACTTC	CASTKTGVKNIQYF	TRBJ2-4	TRBD1	TRBV6-2/TRBV6-3	-
TGCGCCAGCAGTACAGGGACCTCTGGAAACACCATATATTTT	CASSTGTSGNTIYF	TRBJ1-3	-	TRBV10-2	-